This record concerns one T cell receptor (beta chain) sequence. The target antigen is unknown. This specimen belongs to a study of T cells in Graves' hyperthyroidism and ophthalmopathy. Notes on the study in general: Expanded thyroid clonotypes (above 0.001) were mostly also found in blood. A 13 V-J signature model discriminated ophthalmopathy versus stable hyperthyroidism.

Amplification targeted TCR beta CDR3 regions from RNA transcripts. A first-round RT-PCR of the TCR CDR3 used the HTBI primer set. TCRdb fed the multiplex PCR reads into MiXCR, producing one record per CDR3 protein. The sample lists about 270,000 distinct CDR3 sequences; less than 30% were seen once. Germline V gene sequence: CDR1 MNHNS, CDR2 SASEGT. V lost 6 bases to trimming and J lost 7 bases; unmatched junction nucleotides: 8. CDR3 length: 15 amino acids. Diagnosis relied on clinical symptoms, serum thyroxine and TRAb, thyroid ultrasound and orbital computed tomography. Blood sampling occurred at first hyperthyroidism diagnosis, ahead of any ophthalmopathy symptoms.

The V call is TRBV6-1, the J call TRBJ2-7; 14 bases align to TRBD2. The clonotype originates from a man aged 40-55 years with Graves' hyperthyroidism that later progressed to Graves' ophthalmopathy. The specimen sequenced was blood. The DNA for the CDR3 is TGTGCCAGCAGGGCCTCCGGGACTAGCGGGAGAGAGCAGTACTTC. Encoded protein: CASRASGTSGREQYF.